The rows below give T cell receptor beta chains drawn from one sample of a study of cytomegalovirus exposure and HLA in healthy donors. Generated by immunoSEQ multiplex PCR, the TCRdb table keeps only in-frame clones and is missing some. The profile shows about 100,000 clones, around 81% of them singletons. Sequenced material: PBMCs. The receptors stem from a woman between 70 and 85 years old in good health and CMV-seropositive. Each CDR3 is given with its conserved first and last residue. Fields, in order: clone size, V gene, CDR3 protein. Only part of the rows carry a size: once, few, many, or a class if the clone is expanded.

>-|TRBV19
CASSIDRAEAFF
>-|TRBV4-2
CASSQVNRQGGYGYTF
>-|TRBV19
CASSARRLSSTDTQYF
>-|TRBV4-3
CASSQEGTGTYEQYF
>-|TRBV28
CASSLVVGYGYTF
>-|TRBV7-9
CASSFYPGQLETQYF
>few|TRBV27
CASRGAGDTQYF
>few|TRBV27
CASMLLGARLEEQYF
>-|TRBV28
CASSSAAATNEKLFF
>-|TRBV28
CASTPGGPTDTQYF
>-|TRBV27
CASRGEWYEQYF
>once|TRBV19
CASSMRPSGTSGSSEQYF
>-|TRBV4-3
CASSLQQGARQPQHF
>-|TRBV19
CASRPSGFPYEQYF
>few|TRBV6-5
CASSYSADYEQYF
>-|TRBV7-2
CASSLGRIFPYEQYF
>-|TRBV19
CASSIRSGSHYNEQFF